These 9 T cell receptor beta chains came from one sample sequenced in a study of technical replicates of blood from a few donors. Libraries were prepared by immunoSEQ multiplex PCR; TCRdb keeps only in-frame clonotypes and omits some of them. The table includes around 30,000 clones, approximately 92% detected once. Sequenced sample: PBMCs. The source is a human donor in good health. Some clones in this sample may be carry-over from other donors' samples.

This clone occurred a few times. J is TRBJ2-2 and V is TRBV4-3, with 10 bases lining up with TRBD2. Germline CDR1 is LGHNA and CDR2 is YSLEER. The CDR3 contains 17 residues. Trimming cost V 8 bases and J 0 bases; bases outside gene matches: 9. The CDR3 sequence: CASQPSGGDPNTGELFF. CDR3 bases: TGCGCCAGCCAACCGAGCGGGGGGGACCCGAACACCGGGGAGCTGTTTTTT.

The chain uses TRBV21-1 and TRBJ1-6; no DNA check was done on the table's D call, TRBD1. TRBV21-1 is listed as a pseudogene. CDR3 size: 14 residues. The CDR3 reads CASNPRGWNSPLHF. The DNA of the CDR3 is TGTGCCAGCAACCCTAGGGGGTGGAATTCACCCCTCCACTTT.

This clone showed up just a few times. The V call is TRBV7-6, the J call TRBJ1-5; D possibly corresponds to TRBD1 (5 bases). The CDR3 runs 13 residues. Trimming shortened V by 5 bases and J by 5 bases, and 10 bases separated the two germline ends. Germline lookup yields CDR1 SGHVS and CDR2 FNYEAQ. The DNA of the CDR3 is TGTGCCAGCAGCGCGTCCAGGGATCAGCCCCAGCATTTT. Protein product: CASSASRDQPQHF.

DNA of the CDR3: TGTGCCTGCAAGCCCAGGGTTCACGAGCAGTACTTC. It yields the protein CACKPRVHEQYF. J is TRBJ2-7 and V is TRBV30; D may be TRBD1 (5 bases). The V and J ends lost 6 bases and 5 bases respectively, with 14 bases between them. CDR3 length equals 12 residues. In germline, CDR1 is GTSNPN, CDR2 SVGIG (reference sequence).

The rearrangement links TRBV5-5 to TRBJ2-6; TRBD2 aligns across 8 bases. The CDR3 consists of 19 residues. Germline-derived CDR1 and CDR2 are SGHKS and YYEKEE (reference sequence). J lost 0 bases, V lost 4 bases, and 12 bases had no gene match. In DNA, the CDR3 is TGTGCCAGCAGCCTACGGGAGGGGGGGGTTGTCTCTGGGGCCAACGTCCTGACTTTC. Its translation is CASSLREGGVVSGANVLTF.

The chain carries TRBV4-2 and TRBJ2-4; 11 positions match TRBD2. Trimming removed 4 bases from V and 0 bases from J; junction bases left unmatched: 5. Germline V CDR1 and CDR2: LGHNA, YNFKEQ. The CDR3 loop spans 17 amino acids. CDR3 in amino acids: CASSPGLAEIAKNIQYF. The CDR3 DNA follows: TGTGCCAGCAGCCCGGGACTAGCGGAGATAGCCAAAAACATTCAGTACTTC.

The CDR3 region is CASSRTGGALNTEAFF. The CDR3 DNA follows: TGTGCCAGCAGCAGGACAGGGGGGGCATTGAACACTGAAGCTTTCTTT. This chain uses TRBV2 with TRBJ1-1; TRBD1 aligns across 10 bases. J was trimmed by 0 bases and V by 6 bases; bases with no gene match: 7. In germline, CDR1 is SNHLY, CDR2 FYNNEI. This CDR3 is built from 16 residues.

The rearrangement joins TRBV29-1 to TRBJ1-1, with D perhaps TRBD1 (6 bases). The CDR3 is 15 residues long. Trimming cost V 4 bases and J 6 bases, with 21 bases left between them. Germline CDR1 is SQVTM and CDR2 is ANQGSEA. The CDR3 DNA reads as TGCAGCGTTGGGGACACTTACCTTAGAACTCCTGAAGCTTTCTTT. Translated, it gives CSVGDTYLRTPEAFF.

V gene TRBV7-2 combines with J gene TRBJ2-1; D uncertain. Germline V CDR1 and CDR2: SGHTA, FQGNSA. The CDR3 covers 12 residues. The ends were cut back, 8 bases at V and 4 bases at J, with 9 bases in the middle. The CDR3 DNA sequence: TGTGCCAGCTCCTGGAGTTACAATGAGCAGTTCTTC. This sequence encodes CASSWSYNEQFF. Combining the CDR3 with reference TRBV7-2 and TRBJ2-1 gives the whole variable domain GAGVSQSPSNKVTEKGKDVELRCDPISGHTALYWYRQSLGQGLEFLIYFQGNSAPDKSGLPSDRFSAERTGGSVSTLTIQRTQQEDSAVYLCASSWSYNEQFFGPGTRLTVL.